These 8 T cell receptor beta chains came from one sample sequenced in a study of shared clonotypes between healthy human individuals. Sequencing was performed with immunoSEQ multiplex PCR; in TCRdb, only in-frame clones are kept and a portion is missing. The repertoire holds under 850,000 clones, around 77% seen once, with under 2% in the top ten. Sequencing was done on a sample of memory CD4+ T cells sorted from blood. Subset denoted: CD45RA-negative fraction. These TCRs come from a woman between 25 and 40 years old in good health.

V usage is TRBV18 and J usage is TRBJ2-7; D is undetermined. V was pared by 3 bases and J by 5 bases, with 11 bases between. The CDR3 runs to 13 residues. CDR1 is KGHSH, CDR2 LQKENI, per germline. For the CDR3, the DNA is TGTGCCAGCTCACCCGGGTCCAGCAACGAGCAGTACTTC. Protein: CASSPGSSNEQYF.

This clone showed up just a few times. The V and J genes are TRBV7-9 and TRBJ1-3, with a tentative D call TRBD1 (5 bases). This CDR3 has 14 residues. V was cut by 8 bases and J by 1 base, with 12 bases left in between. CDR1 SEHNR and CDR2 FQNEAQ come from the germline V gene (reference sequence). CDR3 DNA: TGTGCCAGCGGGACTACAACATCTGGAAACACCATATATTTT. Protein product: CASGTTTSGNTIYF.

This chain uses TRBV6-5 with TRBJ2-3; the D gene is possibly TRBD2 (5 bases). V was trimmed by 2 bases and J by 2 bases, leaving 11 bases between them. Germline assignment: CDR1 MNHEY and CDR2 SVGAGI. This CDR3 region has 15 residues. For the CDR3, the DNA is TGTGCCAGCAGTTACAGTAGCGAACACACAGATACGCAGTATTTT. It encodes CASSYSSEHTDTQYF.

This CDR3 reads CASSPRRWGETQYF. DNA for the CDR3: TGTGCCAGCAGCCCGAGGCGATGGGGTGAGACCCAGTACTTC. V usage is TRBV7-3 and J usage is TRBJ2-5; D gene uncertain. Germline V CDR1 and CDR2: SGHTA, FQGTGA. The CDR3 extends over 14 amino acids. Trimming took 5 bases from V and 5 from J, leaving 15 bases between them.

As regards this clone: The same CDR3 is also encoded by other DNA sequences in this sample. The J gene is TRBJ2-7, the V gene TRBV5-1; D gene uncertain. The CDR3 totals 14 residues. V lost 0 bases to trimming and J lost 0 bases, with 7 bases between them. Germline V gene data show CDR1 as SGHRS and CDR2 as YFSETQ. CDR3 amino acids: CASSLEVASYEQYF. The CDR3 region has the DNA TGCGCCAGCAGCTTGGAGGTAGCCTCCTACGAGCAGTACTTC.

This clone was recorded only once. This chain joins TRBV7-9 and TRBJ2-3, with D perhaps matching TRBD2 (6 bases). Germline V lookup: CDR1 SEHNR, CDR2 FQNEAQ (reference sequence). The CDR3 runs 12 residues. Trimming removed 4 bases at V and 10 bases at J, with 12 bases between. As DNA, the CDR3 is TGTGCCAGCAGCTCCGGACTAAATTCGCAGTATTTT. Protein sequence: CASSSGLNSQYF. Looking up the rest from reference TRBV7-9 and TRBJ2-3 gives the full variable domain: DTGVSQNPRHKITKRGQNVTFRCDPISEHNRLYWYRQTLGQGPEFLTYFQNEAQLEKSRLLSDRFSAERPKGSFSTLEIQRTEQGDSAMYLCASSSGLNSQYFGPGTRLTVL.

This clone has only a few counts. The chain has TRBV5-1 and TRBJ2-7; TRBD1 agrees at 8 bases. V lost 0 bases to trimming and J lost 5 bases; unmatched junction nucleotides: 4. From germline, CDR1 is SGHRS and CDR2 YFSETQ. This CDR3 region has 14 residues. The CDR3 DNA reads as TGCGCCAGCAGCTTGGGGCCGACAGGGGACGAGCAGTACTTC. Translation: CASSLGPTGDEQYF.

The gene calls are TRBV5-1 and TRBJ2-7, with 9 bases aligning to TRBD1. V was clipped by 4 bases and J by 4 bases; unmatched bases: 18. Germline V CDR1 and CDR2: SGHRS, YFSETQ. The CDR3 runs 18 residues. The CDR3 region is CASSQIMGQGDQPYEQYF. The CDR3 DNA reads as TGCGCCAGCAGCCAAATCATGGGACAGGGAGACCAACCGTACGAGCAGTACTTC.